The present TCR beta chain was sequenced within a study of Ad26.COV2.S vaccination and SARS-CoV-2 variants. As for the study in general: Donor was assigned to the Ad26.COV2.S arm of trial COV1001.

Produced via immunoSEQ multiplex PCR; TCRdb's table is partial and in-frame only. The data hold fewer than 400,000 clones, with over 75% observed a single time. The treatment: about 20 received Ad26.COV2.S at low or high dose, single or two shots; a few received placebo; per-sample allocation not given. Samples analyzed were those drawn on day 63 after the first vaccine or placebo injection. The CDR3 runs to 16 residues. Germline-derived CDR1 and CDR2 are MDHEN and SYDVKM. V dropped 6 bases and J dropped 4; count of bases not matched to a gene: 10. This chain connects TRBV28 to TRBJ1-2, with 11 positions matching TRBD1. Here the sequenced sample was peripheral blood, taken in a trial of Ad26.COV2.S vaccine versus placebo. This sequence was found in a person aged 18-65 years who received the Ad26.COV2.S COVID-19 vaccine or a placebo. CDR3 nucleotide sequence: TGTGCCAGCAGAACACCGGGACAGGGGGTTGGCTATGGCTACACCTTC. Its translation: CASRTPGQGVGYGYTF.